Below are 21 T cell receptor beta chains sequenced from a single sample in a study of CD8 T cells in Susac syndrome. An amount of RNA that ranged from roughly 0.45 to 1 ug was reverse transcribed with random hexamers. In TCRdb, the immunoSEQ multiplex PCR reads were re-called with MiXCR into one record per CDR3 protein. The table lists some 60,000 distinct CDR3 sequences, 85% to 95% of them singletons. What was sequenced was CD8+ T cells from PBMCs. The receptors shown here come from a human donor in good health.

The table lists this clonotype with a count of one. V is TRBV5-1 and J is TRBJ2-3, with 11 bases matching TRBD1. Trimming cost V 5 bases and J 2 bases; bases outside gene matches: 13. CDR3 length: 18 amino acids. Germline V lookup: CDR1 SGHRS, CDR2 YFSETQ. The CDR3: CASRSDGTGGSYTDTQYF. The DNA for the CDR3 is TGCGCCAGCAGATCCGACGGGACAGGGGGATCCTACACAGATACGCAGTATTTT.

The chain couples TRBV19 to TRBJ1-5; 7 positions agree with TRBD1. CDR3 length: 15 amino acids. Germline CDR1 is LNHDA and CDR2 is SQIVND (reference sequence). Trimming at V came to 5 bases and at J to 0 bases, leaving 4 bases not matched to a gene. The CDR3: CASSAGQHSNQPQHF. CDR3 DNA sequence: TGTGCCAGTAGTGCGGGACAGCATAGCAATCAGCCCCAGCATTTT. The full variable domain, rest sourced from reference TRBV19 and TRBJ1-5, is DGGITQSPKYLFRKEGQNVTLSCEQNLNHDAMYWYRQDPGQGLRLIYYSQIVNDFQKGDIAEGYSVSREKKESFPLTVTSAQKNPTAFYLCASSAGQHSNQPQHFGDGTRLSIL.

V and J are TRBV20-1 and TRBJ2-1, with 9 bases matching TRBD1. The V gene's germline CDR1 is DFQATT and CDR2 SNEGSKA (reference sequence). V gave up 2 bases and J gave up 3 bases; unmatched junction bases: 11. The CDR3 is 17 residues long. Here the CDR3 DNA reads TGCAGTGCTAGAACCAGGGCCCGGGACAGGGTCTACAATGAGCAGTTCTTC. It yields the protein CSARTRARDRVYNEQFF.

This clonotype was detected only once. The CDR3 DNA reads TGTGCCAGCAGCTTAGTTACAGCCTACAATGAGCAGTTCTTC. Amino acids: CASSLVTAYNEQFF. This chain uses TRBV7-9 with TRBJ2-1; D unclear. The CDR3 totals 14 residues. Germline V CDR1 and CDR2: SEHNR, FQNEAQ (reference sequence). Deletions cut 1 base from V and 2 bases from J, with 6 bases between.

The chain carries TRBV27 and TRBJ2-1; 10 bases line up with TRBD1. After removal of 6 bases from V and 7 bases from J, the junction contained 12 bases not matched to a gene. The CDR3 covers 16 residues. The germline V gene has CDR1 MNHEY and CDR2 SMNVEV (reference sequence). The CDR3 sequence: CASSQTRTGGANEQFF. CDR3 sequence (DNA): TGTGCCAGCAGCCAGACTCGGACAGGGGGTGCGAATGAGCAGTTCTTC.

CDR3 DNA: TGTGCCAGCAGCTTGGTACCCGGGGAAGAGCAGTTCTTC. This translates into CASSLVPGEEQFF. J is TRBJ2-1 and V is TRBV5-6; possibly TRBD2 for D (5 bases). The ends were cut back, 0 bases at V and 10 bases at J, with 11 bases in the middle. The CDR3 is 13 amino acids. The V gene's germline CDR1 is SGHDT and CDR2 YYEEEE.

This clonotype has just one count. The V call is TRBV27, the J call TRBJ1-5; 7 bases fit TRBD1. The CDR3 runs 19 residues. V shed 1 base, J shed 2 bases, and the junction held 14 bases outside the gene matches. Germline lookup yields CDR1 MNHEY and CDR2 SMNVEV (reference sequence). In nucleotides, the CDR3 is TGTGCCAGCAGTTTATACGCGACAGGGCCCCAGGGTGGCAATCAGCCCCAGCATTTT. Its translation is CASSLYATGPQGGNQPQHF.

The chain combines TRBV5-5 with TRBJ2-6, with no clear D. The CDR3 contains 17 residues. Germline V lookup: CDR1 SGHKS, CDR2 YYEKEE (reference sequence). Trimming took off 1 base at V and 4 bases at J, with 15 bases between the two ends. This chain's CDR3 is CASSLPPSRPGANVLTF. The DNA for the CDR3 is TGTGCCAGCAGCTTGCCCCCTTCAAGGCCAGGGGCCAACGTCCTGACTTTC.

V usage is TRBV28 and J usage is TRBJ2-1, with unresolved D. Trimming pared 2 bases from V and 4 bases from J, leaving 6 bases between. Germline V gene lookup returns CDR1 MDHEN and CDR2 SYDVKM. The CDR3 length is 13 residues. DNA for the CDR3: TGTGCCAGCAGTTTAACCCGTTACAATGAGCAGTTCTTC. Translated: CASSLTRYNEQFF.

The chain's CDR3 is CASSLEDWGEQYF. The CDR3 region has the DNA TGTGCCAGCAGCTTAGAGGACTGGGGCGAGCAGTACTTC. V is TRBV5-6 and J is TRBJ2-7, with TRBD2 as a possible D gene (5 bases). The CDR3 contains 13 residues. Germline lookup yields CDR1 SGHDT and CDR2 YYEEEE. V was shortened by 2 bases and J by 6 bases, with 12 bases between the two germline ends.

The chain couples TRBV19 to TRBJ1-1, with D unclear. CDR1 is LNHDA and CDR2 is SQIVND in the germline V gene (reference sequence). V was pared by 11 bases and J by 7 bases, with 14 bases between. The CDR3 length is 11 residues. CDR3 sequence: CACSFSGEAFF. The CDR3 bases are TGTGCCTGCTCTTTTTCAGGTGAAGCTTTCTTT. The whole variable domain, filled in from reference TRBV19 and TRBJ1-1, reads DGGITQSPKYLFRKEGQNVTLSCEQNLNHDAMYWYRQDPGQGLRLIYYSQIVNDFQKGDIAEGYSVSREKKESFPLTVTSAQKNPTAFYLCACSFSGEAFFGQGTRLTVV.

V is TRBV5-6 and J is TRBJ2-3; 10 bases are a match to TRBD1. The CDR3 contains 16 residues. With 3 bases clipped from V and 3 bases from J, the junction kept 7 bases outside the gene matches. The germline CDR1 and CDR2 sequences are SGHDT and YYEEEE. The CDR3 protein is CASSSPDRGRTDTQYF. The CDR3 bases are TGTGCCAGCAGCTCGCCAGACAGGGGGCGAACAGATACGCAGTATTTT.

The genes are TRBV7-9 and TRBJ2-5, with a tentative D call TRBD2 (5 bases). The CDR3 consists of 14 residues. Germline assignment: CDR1 SEHNR and CDR2 FQNEAQ (reference sequence). The germline V and J ends were trimmed by 2 bases and 4 bases, with 11 bases remaining between them. The chain's CDR3 is CASSLNYGGETQYF. Here the CDR3 DNA reads TGTGCCAGCAGCTTAAATTATGGAGGAGAGACCCAGTACTTC. The whole variable domain, filled in from reference TRBV7-9 and TRBJ2-5, reads DTGVSQNPRHKITKRGQNVTFRCDPISEHNRLYWYRQTLGQGPEFLTYFQNEAQLEKSRLLSDRFSAERPKGSFSTLEIQRTEQGDSAMYLCASSLNYGGETQYFGPGTRLLVL.

The rearrangement uses TRBV6-1 and TRBJ1-5; D is unclear. V was pared by 1 base and J by 1 base, with 8 bases between. Germline assignment: CDR1 MNHNS and CDR2 SASEGT. The CDR3 covers 15 residues. Here the CDR3 reads CASSEGVWSNQPQHF. The CDR3 DNA sequence: TGTGCCAGCAGTGAAGGCGTCTGGAGCAATCAGCCCCAGCATTTT.

The chain recombines TRBV30 with TRBJ1-1, with D uncertain. This CDR3 region has 11 residues. V lost 2 bases and J lost 0, with 1 base in between. CDR1 is GTSNPN and CDR2 is SVGIG in the germline V gene (reference sequence). The CDR3 here is CAWSLNTEAFF. The CDR3 bases are TGTGCCTGGAGTCTGAACACTGAAGCTTTCTTT.

This rearrangement joins TRBV4-2 to TRBJ2-5; 13 bases match TRBD2. Germline trimming cut 3 bases from V and 4 bases from J; bases unmatched to any gene: 8. The CDR3 length is 17 residues. Germline values: CDR1 LGHNA, CDR2 YNFKEQ. Written as DNA, the CDR3 is TGTGCCAGCAGCCACCGAACTAGCGGGGGGGCGGGAGAGACCCAGTACTTC. Translation gives CASSHRTSGGAGETQYF.

This clonotype has just one count. This rearrangement joins TRBV6-2 or TRBV6-3 to TRBJ2-1; TRBD1 matches at 7 bases. With V trimmed by 2 bases and J by 4 bases, 8 bases remained unmatched. CDR3 length: 16 amino acids. The germline CDR1 and CDR2 sequences are MNHEY and SVGEGT. CDR3 region: CASSYIDGQEYNEQFF. The CDR3 DNA reads as TGTGCCAGCAGTTACATCGATGGACAGGAGTACAATGAGCAGTTCTTC.

This clonotype was counted a single time. The genes are TRBV7-2 and TRBJ2-1, with D uncertain. This CDR3 contains 14 residues. CDR1 is SGHTA, CDR2 FQGNSA, per germline. V shed 5 bases and J shed 0 bases, with 8 bases lying between them. CDR3 sequence: CASSPGPSYNEQFF. The CDR3 DNA is TGTGCCAGCAGCCCAGGACCCTCCTACAATGAGCAGTTCTTC.

J is TRBJ2-1 and V is TRBV2; possibly TRBD2 for D (5 bases). V was pared by 0 bases and J by 7 bases, with 13 bases between. Germline V gene sequence: CDR1 SNHLY, CDR2 FYNNEI. The CDR3 length is 15 residues. CDR3 in DNA: TGTGCCAGCAGTGAAGCGCAAGGACTTTTTAATGAGCAGTTCTTC. Protein: CASSEAQGLFNEQFF.

J is TRBJ2-1 and V is TRBV7-9; D is ambiguous. Trimming cost V 4 bases and J 10 bases, with 11 bases left between them. CDR3 length: 12 residues. Germline V gene data show CDR1 as SEHNR and CDR2 as FQNEAQ (reference sequence). The CDR3 loop is CASSSPSEEQFF. The CDR3 DNA follows: TGTGCCAGCAGCTCCCCTTCAGAAGAGCAGTTCTTC. Variable domain in full (rest from reference TRBV7-9 and TRBJ2-1): DTGVSQNPRHKITKRGQNVTFRCDPISEHNRLYWYRQTLGQGPEFLTYFQNEAQLEKSRLLSDRFSAERPKGSFSTLEIQRTEQGDSAMYLCASSSPSEEQFFGPGTRLTVL.

This chain joins TRBV7-3 and TRBJ2-5, with D maybe TRBD1 (6 bases). Germline V gene data show CDR1 as SGHTA and CDR2 as FQGTGA. Trimming removed 1 base from V and 1 base from J, with 10 bases in between. This CDR3 is 15 amino acids long. The CDR3 coding sequence is TGTGCCAGCAGCTTAAGTGCAGGGGCCCAAGAGACCCAGTACTTC. Its translation: CASSLSAGAQETQYF. Together with reference TRBV7-3 and TRBJ2-5, the CDR3 gives the full variable domain: GAGVSQTPSNKVTEKGKYVELRCDPISGHTALYWYRQSLGQGPEFLIYFQGTGAADDSGLPNDRFFAVRPEGSVSTLKIQRTERGDSAVYLCASSLSAGAQETQYFGPGTRLLVL.